The 21 T cell receptor beta chains given below trace back to one sample, sequenced in a study of immune evolution from preneoplasia to lung adenocarcinoma. The protocol was immunoSEQ multiplex PCR, while the TCRdb copy is restricted to in-frame clones and leaves out a portion. The sample includes about 8,000 clones, 75% to 80% of them seen just once. The sequenced sample consisted of FFPE adjacent normal lung tissue. All receptors derive from a person aged 55-80 years with lung adenocarcinoma.

This chain's CDR3 is CASSYRTQETQYF. CDR3 in DNA: TGTGCCAGCAGTTACAGGACGCAAGAGACCCAGTACTTC. This chain uses TRBV2 with TRBJ2-5; perhaps TRBD1 as D (5 bases). The CDR3 length is 13 residues. Germline-derived CDR1 and CDR2 are SNHLY and FYNNEI. V gave up 5 bases and J gave up 2 bases, with 9 bases separating them.

This chain links TRBV30 with TRBJ2-1; either TRBD1 or TRBD2 may fit D (6 bases each). Germline CDR1 and CDR2: GTSNPN and SVGIG (reference sequence). The germline V and J ends were trimmed by 3 bases and 7 bases, with 19 bases remaining between them. The CDR3 sequence is 15 residues long. The CDR3 coding sequence is TGTGCCTGGAGCAATGTTGGTGTAGGGGGGAATGAGCAGTTCTTC. Its translation is CAWSNVGVGGNEQFF.

V is TRBV7-6 and J is TRBJ2-7; 7 nucleotides match TRBD2. The CDR3 spans 14 residues. Germline V lookup: CDR1 SGHVS, CDR2 FNYEAQ. Trimming took 5 bases from V and 5 from J; bases not matched to a gene: 9. This chain's CDR3 is CASSPGLDPDEQYF. The CDR3 DNA is TGTGCCAGCAGCCCTGGACTAGATCCCGACGAGCAGTACTTC.

The V gene is TRBV4-1, the J gene TRBJ2-3; no firm D call. V gave up 0 bases and J gave up 6 bases, with 7 bases separating them. The CDR3 runs to 13 residues. CDR1 and CDR2 (germline): MGHRA, YSYEKL. The CDR3 DNA is TGCGCCAGCAGCCAAGATCCTGGCGATACGCAGTATTTT. Its translation: CASSQDPGDTQYF.

The CDR3 sequence is CASSAAIWDSYEQYF. CDR3 sequence (DNA): TGTGCCAGCAGTGCCGCTATATGGGACTCCTACGAGCAGTACTTC. The genes are TRBV6-1 and TRBJ2-7; D is undetermined. The length of the CDR3 is 15 residues. V was clipped by 4 bases and J by 0 bases, with 13 bases between them. Germline-derived CDR1 and CDR2 are MNHNS and SASEGT.

CDR3: CAWIRAGGTSTDTQYF. The CDR3, as DNA: TGTGCCTGGATCAGAGCGGGAGGGACCAGCACAGATACGCAGTATTTT. The chain employs TRBV30 and TRBJ2-3; TRBD2 matches at 10 bases. The V gene's germline CDR1 is GTSNPN and CDR2 SVGIG (reference sequence). The CDR3 sequence is 16 residues long. The trim removed 4 bases at V and 0 bases at J, leaving 7 bases unmatched.

V usage is TRBV5-8 and J usage is TRBJ1-5; D not resolved. This CDR3 is 16 amino acids long. The germline V gene encodes CDR1 SGHTS and CDR2 YDEGEE. Deletions cut 1 base from V and 0 bases from J, with 11 bases between. This CDR3 reads CASSLKGGYSNQPQHF. CDR3 nucleotides: TGTGCCAGCAGCTTGAAGGGCGGATATAGCAATCAGCCCCAGCATTTT. Drawing the rest from reference TRBV5-8 and TRBJ1-5, the complete variable domain is EAGVTQSPTHLIKTRGQQATLRCSPISGHTSVYWYQQALGLGLQFLLWYDEGEERNRGNFPPRFSGRQFPNYSSELNVNALELEDSALYLCASSLKGGYSNQPQHFGDGTRLSIL.

The chain is built from TRBV5-1 and TRBJ2-5; 10 nucleotides line up with TRBD1. With V trimmed by 1 base and J by 3 bases, 3 bases remained unmatched. Germline V gene sequence: CDR1 SGHRS, CDR2 YFSETQ. This CDR3 has 15 amino acids. CDR3 in amino acids: CASSLWDRGEETQYF. The CDR3, as DNA: TGCGCCAGCAGCTTGTGGGACAGGGGCGAAGAGACCCAGTACTTC.

This clone was detected once. This chain uses TRBV5-8 with TRBJ2-5, with D tentatively TRBD1 or TRBD2 (5 bases each). The CDR3 is 13 amino acids. Germline V gives CDR1 SGHTS, CDR2 YDEGEE. Deletions cut 4 bases from V and 7 bases from J, with 14 bases between. This CDR3 reads CASSQQTRGTQYF. The CDR3 DNA sequence: TGTGCCAGCAGCCAGCAAACGAGGGGGACCCAGTACTTC.

The rearrangement uses TRBV6-5 and TRBJ2-7; 8 nucleotides match TRBD2. Unmatched junction bases numbered 6, after V lost 2 bases and J lost 3 bases. The germline V gene encodes CDR1 MNHEY and CDR2 SVGAGI. This CDR3 is 15 amino acids long. CDR3 bases: TGTGCCAGCAGTTACGGATCTAGCGGGCTCTACGAGCAGTACTTC. The encoded protein is CASSYGSSGLYEQYF.

This clone is labeled as medium-sized. J is TRBJ1-1 and V is TRBV6-6; 8 bases fit TRBD1. Germline lookup yields CDR1 MNHNY and CDR2 SVGAGI (reference sequence). V dropped 6 bases and J dropped 1; count of bases not matched to a gene: 4. The CDR3 extends over 14 amino acids. The CDR3 region has the DNA TGTGCCAGCAGCCAGGGGGCCGGGAACACTGAAGCTTTCTTT. Protein: CASSQGAGNTEAFF.

The gene calls are TRBV7-2 and TRBJ2-1; 9 nucleotides line up with TRBD1. The CDR3 sequence is 17 residues long. The V and J ends lost 6 bases and 7 bases, in that order; junction bases with no gene match: 16. Germline V gene lookup returns CDR1 SGHTA and CDR2 FQGNSA. CDR3 residues: CASRRPGQGRGRNEQFF. DNA of the CDR3: TGTGCCAGCAGACGCCCGGGACAGGGCAGGGGTAGAAATGAGCAGTTCTTC.

The chain links TRBV11-2 to TRBJ2-3; D may match TRBD1 or TRBD2 (5 bases each). This CDR3 spans 16 amino acids. Germline V gene data show CDR1 as SGHAT and CDR2 as FQNNGV. Deletions cut 0 bases from V and 2 bases from J, with 12 bases between. CDR3 region: CASSLEGTVLTDTQYF. The DNA of the CDR3 is TGTGCCAGCAGCTTAGAAGGGACGGTCCTCACAGATACGCAGTATTTT.

The V call is TRBV28, the J call TRBJ2-7; D ambiguous. This CDR3 contains 11 residues. From germline, CDR1 is MDHEN and CDR2 SYDVKM. Trimming pared 5 bases from V and 2 bases from J, leaving 4 bases between. The CDR3 bases are TGTGCCAGCAGTGTGACCTACGAGCAGTACTTC. Its translation is CASSVTYEQYF. The whole variable domain, filled in from reference TRBV28 and TRBJ2-7, reads DVKVTQSSRYLVKRTGEKVFLECVQDMDHENMFWYRQDPGLGLRLIYFSYDVKMKEKGDIPEGYSVSREKKERFSLILESASTNQTSMYLCASSVTYEQYFGPGTRLTVT.

CDR3 sequence reads: CASSQDGVSYNEQFF. The CDR3 coding sequence is TGCGCCAGCAGCCAAGATGGGGTCTCCTACAATGAGCAGTTCTTC. V and J are TRBV4-1 and TRBJ2-1; no firm D call. With 0 bases removed from V and 0 bases from J, the gap between germline ends came to 6 bases. The CDR3 has 15 residues. CDR1 MGHRA and CDR2 YSYEKL come from the germline V gene.

This clone was seen only a few times. V usage is TRBV29-1 and J usage is TRBJ2-7, with 8 bases aligning to TRBD1. Germline V gives CDR1 SQVTM, CDR2 ANQGSEA. V dropped 4 bases and J dropped 5; count of bases not matched to a gene: 4. This CDR3 region has 12 residues. This chain's CDR3 is CSVGGTGNEQYF. The CDR3 region has the DNA TGCAGCGTTGGGGGGACAGGTAACGAGCAGTACTTC.

The chain couples TRBV29-1 to TRBJ2-1; 10 bases match TRBD2. The CDR3 contains 18 residues. The V gene's germline CDR1 is SQVTM and CDR2 ANQGSEA. The V segment lost 3 bases and the J segment 3 bases; nucleotides outside the gene matches: 14. CDR3 bases: TGCAGCGTTGACCCAAAGCTAGCGGGGGCTTGGTTCTACAATGAGCAGTTCTTC. Encoded protein: CSVDPKLAGAWFYNEQFF.

The sample holds one count of this clone. The CDR3 DNA sequence: TGTGCCAGCAGCCTAAACGGACGGAATAATGAAAAACTGTTTTTT. Amino acids: CASSLNGRNNEKLFF. The V gene is TRBV5-5, the J gene TRBJ1-4; D remains ambiguous. Trimming removed 4 bases at V and 4 bases at J, with 14 bases between. Per the germline V gene, CDR1 is SGHKS and CDR2 is YYEKEE (reference sequence). The CDR3 consists of 15 residues.

The gene calls are TRBV29-1 and TRBJ2-2; 8 bases align to TRBD2. V lost 3 bases to trimming and J lost 4 bases; unmatched junction nucleotides: 4. This CDR3 comprises 14 residues. Germline-derived CDR1 and CDR2 are SQVTM and ANQGSEA. The CDR3 spells CSVDVSGATGELFF. The CDR3 DNA follows: TGCAGCGTTGATGTTAGCGGGGCCACCGGGGAGCTGTTTTTT.

Worth noting for this clone: The junction differs from germline at one of its ends, possibly a read error. The chain uses TRBV7-7 and TRBJ1-1; D call uncertain. There are 9 residues in the CDR3. Germline-derived CDR1 and CDR2 are SSHAT and FNYEAQ (reference sequence). The CDR3 spells CASKTEAFF. The CDR3 coding sequence is TGTGCTAGCAAGACTGAAGCTTTCTTT.

This clone was recorded only once. The genes are TRBV6-5 and TRBJ2-3, with unresolved D. The CDR3 is made up of 14 amino acids. The V gene's germline CDR1 is MNHEY and CDR2 SVGAGI. With 6 bases removed from V and 0 bases from J, the gap between germline ends came to 10 bases. This chain's CDR3 is CASRTGYSTDTQYF. CDR3 sequence (DNA): TGTGCCAGCAGAACCGGGTATAGCACAGATACGCAGTATTTT.